This entry is about one T cell receptor beta chain. These data are taken from a study of blood T cell repertoires in COVID-19. As for the study in general: PBMCs, B-cell-depleted T cells, or T cells provided the cDNA or gDNA that made up the material.

Original handling: Reference gene primer amplification gave estimated nucleated cell counts. TCRdb's table, derived via immunoSEQ multiplex PCR, lists solely in-frame clones and lacks some. The DNA gave D and trimming, while V, J and clone size come from that table. The table lists some 150,000 clones, about 91% of them singletons. Sequencing was carried out using peripheral blood. This receptor was identified in a woman aged 55-75 years who had recovered from COVID-19.

This CDR3 reads CASSVGQGARETQYF. The CDR3 coding sequence is TGTGCCAGTAGTGTGGGACAGGGTGCCCGAGAGACCCAGTACTTC. The chain employs TRBV19 and TRBJ2-5; 9 bases map to TRBD1. This CDR3 region has 15 residues. V lost 5 bases to trimming and J lost 4 bases; unmatched junction nucleotides: 8. CDR1 LNHDA and CDR2 SQIVND come from the germline V gene (reference sequence).